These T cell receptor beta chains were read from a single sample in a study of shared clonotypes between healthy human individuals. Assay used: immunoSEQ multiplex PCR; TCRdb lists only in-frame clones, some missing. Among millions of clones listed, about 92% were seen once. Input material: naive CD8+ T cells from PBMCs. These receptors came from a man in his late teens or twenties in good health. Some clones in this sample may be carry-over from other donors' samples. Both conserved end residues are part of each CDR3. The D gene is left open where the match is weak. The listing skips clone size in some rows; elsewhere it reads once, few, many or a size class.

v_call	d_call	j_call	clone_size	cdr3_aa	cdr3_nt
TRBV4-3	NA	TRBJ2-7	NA	CASSQDSLGGGRYEQYF	TGCGCCAGCAGCCAAGATTCCCTGGGTGGAGGCCGCTACGAGCAGTACTTC
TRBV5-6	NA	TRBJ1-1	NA	CASSLGQMNTEAFF	TGTGCCAGCAGCTTGGGGCAGATGAACACTGAAGCTTTCTTT
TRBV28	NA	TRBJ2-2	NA	CASSFHRANTGELFF	TGTGCCAGCAGTTTTCACAGGGCGAACACCGGGGAGCTGTTTTTT
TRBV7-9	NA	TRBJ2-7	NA	CASSSRLYEQYF	TGTGCCAGCAGCTCAAGGTTGTACGAGCAGTACTTC
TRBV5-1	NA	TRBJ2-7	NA	CASSWDVHYEQYF	TGCGCCAGCAGCTGGGACGTTCACTACGAGCAGTACTTC
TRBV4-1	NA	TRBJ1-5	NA	CASSQVQGPPLNQPQHF	TGCGCCAGCAGCCAAGTACAGGGCCCTCCTCTCAATCAGCCCCAGCATTTT
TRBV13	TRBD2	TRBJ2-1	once	CASGSGTYNEQFF	TGTGCCAGCGGAAGCGGGACCTACAATGAGCAGTTCTTC
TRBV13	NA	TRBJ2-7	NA	CASSWTDSSYEQYF	TGTGCCAGCAGCTGGACGGATAGCTCCTACGAGCAGTACTTC
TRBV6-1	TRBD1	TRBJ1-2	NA	CASRKDRGRGYTF	TGTGCCAGCAGGAAAGACAGGGGCCGTGGCTACACCTTC
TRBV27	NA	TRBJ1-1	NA	CASSSEPPPYTEAFF	TGTGCCAGCAGTTCCGAACCTCCCCCATACACTGAAGCTTTCTTT
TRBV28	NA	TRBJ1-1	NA	CASSLEGGSNTEAFF	TGTGCCAGCAGTTTAGAGGGGGGTTCGAACACTGAAGCTTTCTTT
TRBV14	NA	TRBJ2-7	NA	CASSPRGWATPGYEQYF	TGTGCCAGCAGCCCAAGGGGGTGGGCCACTCCGGGCTACGAGCAGTACTTC
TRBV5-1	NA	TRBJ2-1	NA	CASSTWTRGNEQFF	TGCGCCAGCAGCACCTGGACCCGTGGCAATGAGCAGTTCTTC
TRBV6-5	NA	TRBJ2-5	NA	CASSSRPGETQYF	TGTGCCAGCAGTTCTCGACCCGGAGAGACCCAGTACTTC
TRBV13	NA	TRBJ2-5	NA	CASSEMLETQYF	TGTGCCAGCAGCGAGATGCTAGAGACCCAGTACTTC
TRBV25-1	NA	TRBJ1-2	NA	CASSEVKGSGYYGYTF	TGTGCCAGCAGTGAGGTTAAGGGGTCTGGGTACTATGGCTACACCTTC
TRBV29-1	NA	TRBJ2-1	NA	CSVALASSYNEQFF	TGCAGCGTGGCTCTAGCAAGCTCCTACAATGAGCAGTTCTTC
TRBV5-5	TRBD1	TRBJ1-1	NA	CASSDRGLTEAFF	TGTGCCAGCAGCGACAGGGGGTTAACTGAAGCTTTCTTT
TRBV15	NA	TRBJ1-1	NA	CATSNMNTEAFF	TGTGCCACCAGCAATATGAACACTGAAGCTTTCTTT
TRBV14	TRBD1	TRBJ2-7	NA	CASSQGQGYPEQYF	TGTGCCAGCAGCCAAGGACAGGGTTACCCCGAGCAGTACTTC
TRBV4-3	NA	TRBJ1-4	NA	CASSQRVADWPVGEKLFF	TGCGCCAGCAGCCAACGTGTGGCTGATTGGCCGGTCGGGGAAAAACTGTTTTTT
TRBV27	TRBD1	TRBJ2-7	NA	CASSLATGGLDEQYF	TGTGCCAGCAGTTTAGCGACAGGGGGCTTGGACGAGCAGTACTTC
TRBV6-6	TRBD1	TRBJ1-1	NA	CASSGDRGRTEAFF	TGTGCCAGCAGTGGCGACAGGGGGCGAACTGAAGCTTTCTTT
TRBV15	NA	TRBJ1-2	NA	CATSRDSDEEGYTF	TGTGCCACCAGCAGAGATTCTGACGAGGAAGGCTACACCTTC
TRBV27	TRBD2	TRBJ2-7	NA	CASSLPSLSGRVYEQYF	TGTGCCAGCAGTTTACCGTCCCTTAGCGGGAGGGTCTACGAGCAGTACTTC
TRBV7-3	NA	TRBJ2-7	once	CASSPVGGYEQYF	TGTGCCAGCAGCCCCGTGGGGGGATACGAGCAGTACTTC
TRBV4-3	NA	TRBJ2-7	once	CASSQDLVNYEQYF	TGCGCCAGCAGCCAAGACCTCGTTAACTACGAGCAGTACTTC
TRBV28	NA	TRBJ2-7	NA	CASSFGGSYEQYF	TGTGCCAGCAGTTTTGGGGGATCCTACGAGCAGTACTTC
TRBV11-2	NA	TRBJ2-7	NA	CASSLDRAGLEYEQYF	TGTGCCAGCAGCTTAGATCGGGCGGGGCTGGAATACGAGCAGTACTTC
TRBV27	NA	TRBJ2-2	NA	CASRTDGELFF	TGTGCCAGCCGGACTGACGGGGAGCTGTTTTTT
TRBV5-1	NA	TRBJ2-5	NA	CASSLARTDAQETQYF	TGCGCCAGCAGCTTGGCACGGACAGACGCTCAAGAGACCCAGTACTTC
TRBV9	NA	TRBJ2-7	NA	CASSVDPGRSYEQYF	TGTGCCAGCAGCGTAGACCCAGGGAGGTCCTACGAGCAGTACTTC
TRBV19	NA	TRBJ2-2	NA	CASSLSRTLNTGELFF	TGTGCCAGTAGTCTCTCGAGGACATTAAACACCGGGGAGCTGTTTTTT
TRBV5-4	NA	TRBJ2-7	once	CASSRPAEISYEQYF	TGTGCCAGCAGCCGACCGGCGGAGATCTCCTACGAGCAGTACTTC
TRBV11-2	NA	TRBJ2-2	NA	CASSSLRRGRSNTGELFF	TGTGCCAGCAGCTCCCTAAGGCGTGGGCGGTCGAACACCGGGGAGCTGTTTTTT
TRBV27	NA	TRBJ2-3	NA	CASSLFRGTDTQYF	TGTGCCAGCAGTTTATTTCGGGGCACAGATACGCAGTATTTT
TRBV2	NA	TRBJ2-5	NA	CASSESGGGETQYF	TGTGCCAGCAGTGAGTCAGGGGGGGGAGAGACCCAGTACTTC
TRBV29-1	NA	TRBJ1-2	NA	CSVDGQPYGYTF	TGCAGCGTTGATGGACAACCGTATGGCTACACCTTC
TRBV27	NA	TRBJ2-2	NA	CASTLRGGRTGELFF	TGTGCCAGCACTCTCCGAGGGGGTCGCACCGGGGAGCTGTTTTTT
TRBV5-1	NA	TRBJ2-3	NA	CASRLTGYTSTDTQYF	TGCGCCAGCAGGCTCACCGGGTACACTAGCACAGATACGCAGTATTTT
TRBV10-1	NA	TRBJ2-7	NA	CASSEWPSDEQYF	TGCGCCAGCAGTGAGTGGCCCTCTGACGAGCAGTACTTC
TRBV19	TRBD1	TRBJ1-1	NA	CASSIDLETGVNEAFF	TGTGCCAGTAGTATAGATCTGGAGACAGGGGTGAATGAAGCTTTCTTT
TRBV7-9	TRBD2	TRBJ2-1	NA	CASSLPGTSGYNEQFF	TGTGCCAGCAGCCTGCCTGGGACTAGCGGCTACAATGAGCAGTTCTTC
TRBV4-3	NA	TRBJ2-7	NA	CASSQDPRGYEQYF	TGCGCCAGCAGCCAAGATCCTAGGGGCTACGAGCAGTACTTC
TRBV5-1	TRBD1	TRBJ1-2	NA	CASSPEGGQGTGYTF	TGCGCCAGCAGCCCTGAGGGGGGACAGGGGACAGGCTACACCTTC
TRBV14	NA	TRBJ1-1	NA	CASSQVEGMNTEAFF	TGTGCCAGCAGCCAAGTAGAGGGGATGAACACTGAAGCTTTCTTT